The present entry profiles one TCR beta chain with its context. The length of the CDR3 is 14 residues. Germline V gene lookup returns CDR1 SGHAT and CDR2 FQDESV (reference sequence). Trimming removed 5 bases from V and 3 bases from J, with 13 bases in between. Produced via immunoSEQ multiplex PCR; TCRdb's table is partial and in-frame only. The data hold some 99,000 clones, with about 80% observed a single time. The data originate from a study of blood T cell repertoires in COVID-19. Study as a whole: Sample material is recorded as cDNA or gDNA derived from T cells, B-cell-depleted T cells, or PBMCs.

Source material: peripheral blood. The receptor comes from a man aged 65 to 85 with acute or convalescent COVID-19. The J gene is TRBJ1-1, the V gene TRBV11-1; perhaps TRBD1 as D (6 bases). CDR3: CASSHTGLHTEAFF. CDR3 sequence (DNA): TGTGCCAGCAGCCATACAGGGTTACACACTGAAGCTTTCTTT.